This section outlines one T cell receptor (beta chain) sequence together with its context. Uncontrolled infection, other autoimmune disease, pregnancy or lactation barred patients from enrollment. Orbital computed tomography, thyroid ultrasound, serum thyroxine and TRAb, and clinical symptoms together informed the diagnoses. This entry belongs to a study of T cells in Graves' hyperthyroidism and ophthalmopathy. Amplification targeted TCR beta CDR3 regions from RNA transcripts. First-round RT-PCR with HTBI primers amplified the TCR CDR3 region. From the multiplex PCR reads, TCRdb called clonotypes with MiXCR, one entry per CDR3 protein. In the table there are about 320,000 distinct CDR3 sequences, roughly 17% of which are singletons. Germline CDR1 MGHRA, CDR2 YSYEKL. The CDR3 has 17 residues. J was trimmed by 3 bases and V by 0 bases; bases with no gene match: 9.

V gene TRBV4-1 combines with J gene TRBJ2-3; 7 nucleotides agree with TRBD2. The specimen was blood. This sequence was found in a man aged 30 to 39 with Graves' hyperthyroidism. The CDR3 spells CASSQELPSGITDTQYF. In nucleotides, the CDR3 is TGCGCCAGCAGCCAAGAACTCCCTAGCGGAATAACAGATACGCAGTATTTT.